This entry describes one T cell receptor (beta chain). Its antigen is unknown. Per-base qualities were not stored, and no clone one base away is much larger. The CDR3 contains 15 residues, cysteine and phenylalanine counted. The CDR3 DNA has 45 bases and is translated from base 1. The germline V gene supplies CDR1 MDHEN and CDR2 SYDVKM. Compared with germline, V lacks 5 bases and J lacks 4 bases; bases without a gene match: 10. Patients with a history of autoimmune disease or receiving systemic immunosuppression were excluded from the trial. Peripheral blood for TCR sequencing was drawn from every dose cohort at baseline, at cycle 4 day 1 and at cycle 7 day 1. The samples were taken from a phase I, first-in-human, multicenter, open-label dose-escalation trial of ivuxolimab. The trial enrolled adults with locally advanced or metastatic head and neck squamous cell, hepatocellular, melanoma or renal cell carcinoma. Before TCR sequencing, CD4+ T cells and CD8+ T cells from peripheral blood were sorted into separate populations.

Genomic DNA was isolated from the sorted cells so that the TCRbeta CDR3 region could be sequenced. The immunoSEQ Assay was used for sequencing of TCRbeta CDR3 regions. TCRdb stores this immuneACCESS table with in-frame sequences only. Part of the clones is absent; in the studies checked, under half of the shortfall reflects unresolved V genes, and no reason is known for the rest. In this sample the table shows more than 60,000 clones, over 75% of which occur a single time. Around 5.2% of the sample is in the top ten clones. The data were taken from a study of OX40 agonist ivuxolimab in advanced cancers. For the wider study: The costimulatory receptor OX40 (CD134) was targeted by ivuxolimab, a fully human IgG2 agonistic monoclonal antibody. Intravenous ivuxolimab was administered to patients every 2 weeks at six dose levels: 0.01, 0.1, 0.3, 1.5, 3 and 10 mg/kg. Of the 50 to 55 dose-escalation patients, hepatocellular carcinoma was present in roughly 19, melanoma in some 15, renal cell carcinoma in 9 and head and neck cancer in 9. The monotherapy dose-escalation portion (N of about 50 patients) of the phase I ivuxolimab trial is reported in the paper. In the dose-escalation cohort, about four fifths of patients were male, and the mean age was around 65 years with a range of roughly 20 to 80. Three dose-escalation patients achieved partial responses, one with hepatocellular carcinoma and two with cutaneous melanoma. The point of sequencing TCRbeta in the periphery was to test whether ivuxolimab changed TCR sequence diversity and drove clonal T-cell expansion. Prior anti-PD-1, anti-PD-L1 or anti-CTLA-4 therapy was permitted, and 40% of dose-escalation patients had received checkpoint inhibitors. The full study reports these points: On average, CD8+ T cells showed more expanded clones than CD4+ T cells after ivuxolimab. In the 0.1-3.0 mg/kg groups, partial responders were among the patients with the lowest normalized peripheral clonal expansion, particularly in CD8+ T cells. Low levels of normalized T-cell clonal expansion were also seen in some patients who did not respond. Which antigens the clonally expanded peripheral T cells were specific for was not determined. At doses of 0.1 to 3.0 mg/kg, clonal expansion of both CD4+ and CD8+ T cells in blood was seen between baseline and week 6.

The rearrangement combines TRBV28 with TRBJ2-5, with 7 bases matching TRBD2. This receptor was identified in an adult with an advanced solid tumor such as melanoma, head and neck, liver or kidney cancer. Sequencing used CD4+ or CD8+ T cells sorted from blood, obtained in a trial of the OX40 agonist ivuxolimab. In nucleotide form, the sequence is TGTGCCAGCAGTGGCCTCGGCAGGGAGGGAGAGACCCAGTACTTC. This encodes CASSGLGREGETQYF.